This TCR beta chain was sequenced during a study of beta chain features in type 1 diabetes. Across the whole study: There were some 98 million sorted cells examined across all samples. Whole-study findings and limits: Moderately but significantly shorter TCRB CDR3s were found in Type 1 diabetes patients in all four CD4+ subsets.

About 110 mL of blood, on average, came from one heparinised draw per donor. TCRB transcripts that were expressed got sequenced, as all of the isolated RNA had been reverse transcribed. Generated by immunoSEQ multiplex PCR, the TCRdb table keeps only in-frame clones and is missing some. The data show some 700,000 clones, with about an eighth seen just once and approximately 0.021% held by the top ten. Trimming removed 5 bases from V and 2 bases from J; junction bases left unmatched: 9. The V gene's germline CDR1 is SEHNR and CDR2 FQNEAQ (reference sequence). This CDR3 contains 16 residues. On this clone itself: Antigen unknown.

The TCR comes from a man between 18 and 35 years old with type 1 diabetes. The chain uses TRBV7-9 and TRBJ1-2; 9 bases line up with TRBD1. Sequenced sample: naive CD4+ T cells from blood. The DNA for the CDR3 is TGTGCCAGCAGCCCCCCCGGACAGGGGAGGAACTATGGCTACACCTTC. Translation gives CASSPPGQGRNYGYTF.